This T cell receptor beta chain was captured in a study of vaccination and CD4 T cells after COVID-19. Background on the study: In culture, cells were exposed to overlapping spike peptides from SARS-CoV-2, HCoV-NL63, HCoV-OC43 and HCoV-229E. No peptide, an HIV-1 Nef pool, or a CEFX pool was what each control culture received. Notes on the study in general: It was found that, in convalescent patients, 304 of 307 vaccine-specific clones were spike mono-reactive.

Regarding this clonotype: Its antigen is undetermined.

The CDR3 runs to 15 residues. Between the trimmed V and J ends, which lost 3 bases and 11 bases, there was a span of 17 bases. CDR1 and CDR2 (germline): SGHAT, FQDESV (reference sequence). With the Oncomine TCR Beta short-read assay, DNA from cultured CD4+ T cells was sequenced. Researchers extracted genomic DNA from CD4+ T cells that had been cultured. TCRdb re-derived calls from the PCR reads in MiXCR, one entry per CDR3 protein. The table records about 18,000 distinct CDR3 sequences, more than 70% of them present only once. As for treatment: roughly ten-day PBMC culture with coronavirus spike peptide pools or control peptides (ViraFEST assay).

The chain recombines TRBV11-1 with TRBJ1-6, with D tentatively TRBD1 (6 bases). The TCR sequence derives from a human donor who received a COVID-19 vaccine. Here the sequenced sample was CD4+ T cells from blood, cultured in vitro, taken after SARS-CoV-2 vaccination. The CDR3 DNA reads TGTGCCAGCAGCTTGTTCGTAGGGGGGCGCCCACCCCTCCACTTT. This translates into CASSLFVGGRPPLHF.